This is a list of T cell receptor beta chains from one sample in a study of OX40 agonist ivuxolimab in advanced cancers. Libraries were prepared by immunoSEQ multiplex PCR; TCRdb keeps only in-frame clonotypes and omits some of them. The sample holds 50,000 or so clones, 79% seen once. This specimen consisted of CD4+ or CD8+ T cells sorted from blood, obtained in a trial of the OX40 agonist ivuxolimab. Receptors were obtained from an adult with an advanced solid tumor such as melanoma, head and neck, liver or kidney cancer. Both conserved end residues are trimmed from each CDR3. A D gene is named only where the DNA matches it firmly.

d_gene	v_gene	j_gene	CDR3aa
TRBD2	TRBV18	TRBJ2-3	ASSIAGGPTDTQY
-	TRBV29-1	TRBJ1-3	SGVIWGNTIY
-	TRBV7-2	TRBJ1-6	ASSLGVGNSPLH
TRBD1	TRBV19	TRBJ1-3	ASSTGQPNTIY
-	TRBV4-3	TRBJ1-5	ASSQDPGMNNQPQH
TRBD2	TRBV11-3	TRBJ2-1	ASSWGGKGEQF
-	TRBV2	TRBJ2-2	ASRPGSALDTGELF
-	TRBV2	TRBJ1-6	ASSELRNSPLH
-	TRBV30	TRBJ2-4	AWSVGDANIQY
-	TRBV6-5	TRBJ1-5	ASSQGNQPQH
-	TRBV9	TRBJ1-3	ASAQGDGQSRNTIY
-	TRBV2	TRBJ1-1	ASSAGALGSEAF
-	TRBV27	TRBJ1-2	ASSLGLNYGYT
TRBD1	TRBV28	TRBJ2-4	ASSTGQGFQNIQY
-	TRBV6-5	TRBJ2-5	ASSYLERARETQY
TRBD1	TRBV7-9	TRBJ2-1	ASTISGGSGNEQF
TRBD1	TRBV30	TRBJ1-5	AWSADRGGSNQPQH
TRBD2	TRBV7-3	TRBJ2-1	ASSSRLAGGRSEQF
-	TRBV9	TRBJ2-1	ASSKSGHTAYNEQF
-	TRBV19	TRBJ2-5	ASSSEYQETQY
-	TRBV10-3	TRBJ2-6	AISGNGGGGSGANVLT
-	TRBV4-3	TRBJ1-6	ASSQQNSPLH
-	TRBV7-3	TRBJ1-5	ASSLEVGRNQPQH
-	TRBV6-4	TRBJ1-2	ASSESAVANYGYT
-	TRBV7-3	TRBJ2-6	ASSLVAGRSSGANVLT
TRBD2	TRBV7-2	TRBJ2-5	ASSLRGALGTQY
TRBD2	TRBV7-2	TRBJ2-3	ASSLEGLAVRDTQY
TRBD1	TRBV28	TRBJ1-2	ASSLGGQGNGYT
TRBD1	TRBV11-2	TRBJ2-4	ASSLDMGQGAKNIQY
-	TRBV30	TRBJ1-1	AWSARSWAEAF
-	TRBV11-2	TRBJ2-2	ASSLGFAGELF
TRBD1	TRBV6-5	TRBJ2-3	ASSSLGTGGVDTQY
TRBD2	TRBV6-5	TRBJ2-2	ASSSGLALTGELF
-	TRBV15	TRBJ2-7	ATSRDLTAYEQY
TRBD2	TRBV7-8	TRBJ2-7	ASSLVGGLAGYEQY
-	TRBV7-6	TRBJ2-2	ASSLSTGELF
-	TRBV11-3	TRBJ2-5	ASSSTYETQY
TRBD2	TRBV7-2	-	ASSRNTGLAGAEQY
-	TRBV5-4	TRBJ1-1	ASRPGGSGDTEAF
-	TRBV7-2	TRBJ1-5	ASSPGVQPQH
-	TRBV18	TRBJ2-7	ASSPAVQQY
-	TRBV7-2	TRBJ1-5	ASSLVPSNQPQH
-	TRBV9	TRBJ1-6	ASSRADHSPLH